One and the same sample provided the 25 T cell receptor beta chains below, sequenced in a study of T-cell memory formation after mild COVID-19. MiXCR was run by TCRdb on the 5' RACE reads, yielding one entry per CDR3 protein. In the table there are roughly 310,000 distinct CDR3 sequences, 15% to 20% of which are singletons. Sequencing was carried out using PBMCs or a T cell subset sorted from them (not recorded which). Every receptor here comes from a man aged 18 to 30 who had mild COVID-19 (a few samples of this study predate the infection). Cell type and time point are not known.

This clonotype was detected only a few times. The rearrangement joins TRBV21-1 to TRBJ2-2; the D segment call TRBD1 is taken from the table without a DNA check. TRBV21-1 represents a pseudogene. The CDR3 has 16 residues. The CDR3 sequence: CASSKGDRGRPGELFF. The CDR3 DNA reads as TGTGCCAGCAGCAAAGGGGACAGGGGAAGACCCGGGGAGCTGTTTTTT.

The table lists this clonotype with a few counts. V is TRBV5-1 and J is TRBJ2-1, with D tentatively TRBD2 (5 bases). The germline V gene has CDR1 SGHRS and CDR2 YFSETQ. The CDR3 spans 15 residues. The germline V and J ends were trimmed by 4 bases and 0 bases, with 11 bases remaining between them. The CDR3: CASSRAVLSYNEQFF. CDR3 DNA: TGCGCCAGCAGCAGAGCGGTTCTCTCCTACAATGAGCAGTTCTTC.

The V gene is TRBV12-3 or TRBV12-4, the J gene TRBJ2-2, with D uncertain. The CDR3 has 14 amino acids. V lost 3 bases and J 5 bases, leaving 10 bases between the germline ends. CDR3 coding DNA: TGTGCCAGCAGTTTTCGACGTCGGACCGGGGAGCTGTTTTTT. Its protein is CASSFRRRTGELFF.

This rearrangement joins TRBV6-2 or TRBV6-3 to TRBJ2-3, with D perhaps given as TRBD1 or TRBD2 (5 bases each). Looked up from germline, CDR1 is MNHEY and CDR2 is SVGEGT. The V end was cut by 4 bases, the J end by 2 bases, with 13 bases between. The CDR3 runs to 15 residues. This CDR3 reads CASSFPGPNTDTQYF. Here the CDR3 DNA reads TGTGCCAGCAGTTTCCCGGGACCGAACACAGATACGCAGTATTTT.

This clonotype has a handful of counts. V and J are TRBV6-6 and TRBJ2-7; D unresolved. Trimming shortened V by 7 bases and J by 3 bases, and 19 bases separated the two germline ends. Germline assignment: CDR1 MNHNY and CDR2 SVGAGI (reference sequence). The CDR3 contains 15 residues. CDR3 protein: CASTPGLAGFYEQYV. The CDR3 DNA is TGTGCCAGCACCCCCGGGCTGGCCGGGTTCTACGAGCAGTACGTC.

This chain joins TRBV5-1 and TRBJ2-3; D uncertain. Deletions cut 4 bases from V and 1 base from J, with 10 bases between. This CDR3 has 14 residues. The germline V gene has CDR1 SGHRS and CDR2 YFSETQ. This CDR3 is CASSEDPGTDTQYF. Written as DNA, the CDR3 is TGCGCCAGCAGCGAGGACCCAGGCACAGATACGCAGTATTTT.

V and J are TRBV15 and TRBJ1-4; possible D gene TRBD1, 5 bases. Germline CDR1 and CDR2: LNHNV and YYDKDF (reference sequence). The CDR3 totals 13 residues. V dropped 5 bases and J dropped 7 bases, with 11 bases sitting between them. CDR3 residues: CATSRGRLEKLFF. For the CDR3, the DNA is TGTGCCACCAGCCGGGGACGGCTTGAAAAACTGTTTTTT.

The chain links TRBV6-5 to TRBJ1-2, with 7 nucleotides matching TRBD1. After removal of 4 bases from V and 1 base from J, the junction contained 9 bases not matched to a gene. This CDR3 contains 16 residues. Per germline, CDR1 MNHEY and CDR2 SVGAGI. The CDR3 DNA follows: TGTGCCAGCAGTTCTCCTCGACAGGGATTTAACTATGGCTACACCTTC. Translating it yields CASSSPRQGFNYGYTF.

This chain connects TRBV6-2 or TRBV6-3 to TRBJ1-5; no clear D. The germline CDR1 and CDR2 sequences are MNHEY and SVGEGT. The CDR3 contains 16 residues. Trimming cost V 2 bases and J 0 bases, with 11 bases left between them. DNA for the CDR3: TGTGCCAGCAGTTACGCTGGACTGGATAGCAATCAGCCCCAGCATTTT. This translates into CASSYAGLDSNQPQHF.

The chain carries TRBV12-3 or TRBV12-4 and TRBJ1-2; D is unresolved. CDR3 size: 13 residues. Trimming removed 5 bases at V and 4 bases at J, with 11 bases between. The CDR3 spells CASSPGSTYGYTF. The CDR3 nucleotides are TGTGCCAGCAGTCCGGGTAGTACCTATGGCTACACCTTC.

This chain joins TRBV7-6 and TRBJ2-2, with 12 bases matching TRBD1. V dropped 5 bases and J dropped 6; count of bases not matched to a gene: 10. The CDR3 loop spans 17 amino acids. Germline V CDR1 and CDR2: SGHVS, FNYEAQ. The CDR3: CASSTIKGTGGPGELFF. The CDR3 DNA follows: TGTGCCAGCAGCACGATAAAGGGGACAGGGGGCCCCGGGGAGCTGTTTTTT.

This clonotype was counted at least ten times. The CDR3 sequence: CASSRGQELNTEAFF. CDR3 sequence (DNA): TGTGCCAGCAGCCGGGGCCAGGAGTTGAACACTGAAGCTTTCTTT. This chain uses TRBV5-4 with TRBJ1-1; D may be TRBD1 (5 bases). Germline V lookup: CDR1 SGHNT, CDR2 YYREEE (reference sequence). With 4 bases removed from V and 0 bases from J, the gap between germline ends came to 13 bases. The length of the CDR3 is 15 residues. Full variable domain (missing parts from reference TRBV5-4 and TRBJ1-1): ETGVTQSPTHLIKTRGQQVTLRCSSQSGHNTVSWYQQALGQGPQFIFQYYREEENGRGNFPPRFSGLQFPNYSSELNVNALELDDSALYLCASSRGQELNTEAFFGQGTRLTVV.

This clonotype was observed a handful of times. The CDR3 region has the DNA TGTGCCAGCAGGACAGGGGGGCACACTGAAGCTTTCTTT. Translation: CASRTGGHTEAFF. The rearrangement links TRBV6-2 or TRBV6-3 to TRBJ1-1; 9 nucleotides line up with TRBD1. The V and J ends lost 6 bases and 3 bases, in that order; junction bases with no gene match: 2. The length of the CDR3 is 13 residues. The V gene's germline CDR1 is MNHEY and CDR2 SVGEGT.

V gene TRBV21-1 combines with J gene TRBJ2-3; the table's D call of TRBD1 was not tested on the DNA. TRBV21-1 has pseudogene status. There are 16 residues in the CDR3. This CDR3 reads CASLLGARNGTDTQYF. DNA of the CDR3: TGTGCCAGCCTTTTAGGAGCCCGGAATGGCACAGATACGCAGTATTTT.

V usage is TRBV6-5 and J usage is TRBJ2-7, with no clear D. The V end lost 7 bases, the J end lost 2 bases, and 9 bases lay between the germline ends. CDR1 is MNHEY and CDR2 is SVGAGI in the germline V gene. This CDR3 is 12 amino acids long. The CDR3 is CASKPMPYEQYV. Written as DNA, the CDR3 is TGTGCCAGCAAACCGATGCCCTACGAGCAGTACGTC.

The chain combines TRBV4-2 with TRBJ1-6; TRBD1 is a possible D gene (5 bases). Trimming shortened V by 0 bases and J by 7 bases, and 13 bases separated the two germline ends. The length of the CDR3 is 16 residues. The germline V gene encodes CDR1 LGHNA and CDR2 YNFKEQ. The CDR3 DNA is TGTGCCAGCAGCCAAGATATAGGGGCGGGGAATTCACCCCTCCACTTT. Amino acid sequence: CASSQDIGAGNSPLHF.

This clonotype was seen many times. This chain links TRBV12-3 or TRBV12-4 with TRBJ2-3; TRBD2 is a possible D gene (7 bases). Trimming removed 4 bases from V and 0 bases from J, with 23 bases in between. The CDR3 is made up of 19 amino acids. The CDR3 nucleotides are TGTGCCAGCAGTTCACTCTTTCGGAGGGGGGGTTCTAGCACAGATACGCAGTATTTT. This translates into CASSSLFRRGGSSTDTQYF.

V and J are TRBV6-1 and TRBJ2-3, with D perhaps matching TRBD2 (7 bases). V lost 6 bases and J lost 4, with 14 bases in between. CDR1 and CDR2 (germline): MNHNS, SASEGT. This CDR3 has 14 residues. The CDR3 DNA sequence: TGTGCCAGCAGGGGGGGGCTAGGAGCAGATACGCAGTATTTT. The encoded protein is CASRGGLGADTQYF.

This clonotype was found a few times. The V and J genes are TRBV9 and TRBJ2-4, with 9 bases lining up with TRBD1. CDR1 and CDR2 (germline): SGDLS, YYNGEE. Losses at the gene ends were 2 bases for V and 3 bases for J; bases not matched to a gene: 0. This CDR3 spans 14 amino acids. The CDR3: CASSVGQGKNIQYF. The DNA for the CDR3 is TGTGCCAGCAGCGTGGGACAGGGCAAAAACATTCAGTACTTC.

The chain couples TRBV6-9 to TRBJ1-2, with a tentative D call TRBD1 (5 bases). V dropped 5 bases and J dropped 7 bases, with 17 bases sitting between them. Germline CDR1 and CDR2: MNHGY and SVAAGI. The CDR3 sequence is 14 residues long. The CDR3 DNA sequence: TGTGCCAGCAGTAGAGAATCAGGAGGGGCTGGCTACACCTTC. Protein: CASSRESGGAGYTF.

CDR3 in DNA: TGTGCCAGCACCCTAGGTCACACCGGGGAGCTGTTTTTT. Its protein product is CASTLGHTGELFF. The chain combines TRBV6-2 or TRBV6-3 with TRBJ2-2; D ambiguous. Trimming took off 7 bases at V and 3 bases at J, with 9 bases between the two ends. The germline CDR1 and CDR2 sequences are MNHEY and SVGEGT. The CDR3 spans 13 residues.

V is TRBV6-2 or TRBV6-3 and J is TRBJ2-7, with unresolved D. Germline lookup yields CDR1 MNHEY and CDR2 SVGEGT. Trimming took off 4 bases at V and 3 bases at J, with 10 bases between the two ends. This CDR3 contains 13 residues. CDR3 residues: CASSWTRVYEQYF. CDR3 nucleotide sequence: TGTGCCAGCAGTTGGACCCGGGTCTACGAGCAGTACTTC.

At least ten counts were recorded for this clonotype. CDR3 sequence: CASSLMAGGNNEQFF. In DNA, the CDR3 is TGTGCCAGCAGCTTAATGGCGGGGGGGAACAATGAGCAGTTCTTC. V usage is TRBV7-2 and J usage is TRBJ2-1; 9 nucleotides line up with TRBD2. V gave up 2 bases and J gave up 5 bases; unmatched junction bases: 4. CDR1 SGHTA and CDR2 FQGNSA come from the germline V gene. This CDR3 has 15 amino acids.

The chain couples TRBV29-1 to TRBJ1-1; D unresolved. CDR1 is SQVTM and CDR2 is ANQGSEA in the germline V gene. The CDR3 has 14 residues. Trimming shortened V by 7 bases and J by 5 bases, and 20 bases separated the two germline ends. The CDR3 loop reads CSGVHGVLRTEAFF. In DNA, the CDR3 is TGCAGCGGGGTCCATGGGGTCCTGAGGACTGAAGCTTTCTTT.

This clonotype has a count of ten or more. The DNA for the CDR3 is TGTGCCAGCAGCGTCAGAGGGCCTCGATCAGATACGCAGTATTTT. Translation: CASSVRGPRSDTQYF. The chain has TRBV9 and TRBJ2-3; a weak D match, TRBD2 (5 bases). The ends were cut back, 2 bases at V and 4 bases at J, with 14 bases in the middle. The CDR3 has 15 residues. Germline loops: CDR1 SGDLS, CDR2 YYNGEE. Looking up the rest from reference TRBV9 and TRBJ2-3 gives the full variable domain: DSGVTQTPKHLITATGQRVTLRCSPRSGDLSVYWYQQSLDQGLQFLIQYYNGEERAKGNILERFSAQQFPDLHSELNLSSLELGDSALYFCASSVRGPRSDTQYFGPGTRLTVL.